The rows below give T cell receptor beta chains drawn from one sample of a study of cytomegalovirus exposure and HLA in healthy donors. The method was immunoSEQ multiplex PCR; TCRdb's version includes in-frame clones alone and lacks a portion of them. The clone table shows roughly 60,000 clones, with the ten largest holding 3.5% to 4.5%. Sequencing was done on a sample of PBMCs. These receptors were obtained from a male donor in good health and CMV-seronegative. Both conserved end residues are part of each CDR3. The D gene is left open where the match is weak.

J gene | V gene | D gene | CDR3 protein | CDR3 DNA
TRBJ1-2 | TRBV9 | TRBD1 | CASSPRTGGHGYTF | TGTGCCAGCAGCCCTCGGACAGGCGGGCATGGCTACACCTTC
TRBJ1-1 | TRBV20-1 | NA | CSAREGTGAFF | TGCAGTGCTAGGGAGGGAACAGGAGCTTTCTTT
TRBJ2-2 | TRBV10-3 | TRBD1 | CAISRGTGPNTGELFF | TGTGCCATCAGCCGCGGGACAGGGCCGAACACCGGGGAGCTGTTTTTT
TRBJ2-4 | TRBV6-1 | TRBD1 | CASRSGTGIQYF | TGTGCCAGCAGATCCGGGACAGGGATTCAGTACTTC
TRBJ1-6 | TRBV19 | NA | CASSEDRHSPLHF | TGTGCCAGTAGTGAGGACAGACATTCACCCCTCCACTTT
TRBJ2-1 | TRBV27 | NA | CASSPRGSYNEQFF | TGTGCCAGCAGCCCGAGGGGGTCCTACAATGAGCAGTTCTTC
TRBJ2-7 | TRBV19 | TRBD1 | CASSIGDRASYEQYF | TGTGCCAGTAGTATCGGAGACAGGGCCTCCTACGAGCAGTACTTC
TRBJ1-1 | TRBV5-1 | NA | CASSPRSGGTEAFF | TGCGCCAGCAGCCCCCGGAGCGGTGGCACTGAAGCTTTCTTT
TRBJ2-7 | TRBV19 | TRBD2 | CASTPGLWSEQYF | TGTGCCAGTACCCCGGGACTATGGAGCGAGCAGTACTTC
TRBJ2-2 | TRBV7-8 | NA | CASRAGTYSGDTGELFF | TGTGCCAGCAGGGCCGGGACCTACTCAGGGGACACCGGGGAGCTGTTTTTT
TRBJ1-2 | TRBV6-4 | TRBD1 | CASSAQTGGDGYTF | TGTGCCAGCAGTGCCCAGACAGGGGGCGATGGCTACACCTTC
TRBJ2-5 | TRBV5-4 | TRBD1 | CASSSQGAGETQYF | TGTGCCAGCAGCTCCCAGGGGGCAGGGGAGACCCAGTACTTC
TRBJ2-5 | TRBV7-9 | TRBD2 | CASSVTAGSGRETQYF | TGTGCCAGCAGCGTCACAGCGGGAAGTGGTAGGGAGACCCAGTACTTC
TRBJ2-5 | TRBV4-2 | TRBD2 | CASSQDSTSGRGWGETQYF | TGTGCCAGCAGCCAAGATTCAACTAGCGGGAGAGGGTGGGGAGAGACCCAGTACTTC
TRBJ2-7 | TRBV21-1 | NA | CASSKARKLNYEQYF | TGTGCCAGCAGCAAAGCCCGAAAGCTAAACTACGAGCAGTACTTC
TRBJ1-6 | TRBV27 | NA | CASRAGNMHSPLHF | TGTGCCAGCAGGGCAGGGAATATGCATTCACCCCTCCACTTT
TRBJ2-7 | TRBV6-5 | NA | CASSPGAYEQYF | TGTGCCAGCAGCCCCGGAGCCTACGAGCAGTACTTC
TRBJ1-5 | TRBV10-3 | NA | CAISGTASNQPQHF | TGTGCCATCAGTGGAACAGCTAGCAATCAGCCCCAGCATTTT
TRBJ2-1 | TRBV18 | TRBD1 | CASSPKGGVGQFF | TGTGCCAGCTCACCGAAAGGGGGCGTTGGGCAGTTCTTC
TRBJ2-2 | TRBV9 | TRBD2 | CASSNSLGTSTGELFF | TGTGCCAGCAGCAATTCATTGGGGACTAGCACCGGGGAGCTGTTTTTT
TRBJ1-2 | TRBV28 | TRBD1 | CASRYDRGALYGYTF | TGTGCCAGCAGATACGACAGGGGTGCCCTTTATGGCTACACCTTC
TRBJ2-3 | TRBV28 | NA | CASSLAGPDTQYF | TGTGCCAGCAGTTTAGCGGGCCCAGATACGCAGTATTTT
TRBJ2-7 | TRBV2 | TRBD2 | CASRLGLAQAYEQYF | TGTGCCAGCAGACTAGGACTAGCGCAAGCCTACGAGCAGTACTTC
TRBJ2-3 | TRBV9 | TRBD2 | CASSSSGADTQYF | TGTGCCAGCAGTTCTAGCGGCGCAGATACGCAGTATTTT
TRBJ1-1 | TRBV4-2 | NA | CASSQAGGNTEAFF | TGTGCCAGCAGCCAAGCGGGGGGGAACACTGAAGCTTTCTTT
TRBJ1-2 | TRBV5-1 | NA | CASSSQVGDYGYTF | TGCGCCAGCAGCTCTCAGGTCGGGGACTATGGCTACACCTTC
TRBJ1-3 | TRBV19 | NA | CASSTTRDSGNTIYF | TGTGCCAGTAGCACGACGCGGGACTCTGGAAACACCATATATTTT
TRBJ1-1 | TRBV7-9 | NA | CASSLELLGTEAFF | TGTGCCAGCAGCTTAGAACTGCTGGGCACGGAAGCTTTCTTT
TRBJ2-2 | TRBV9 | TRBD2 | CASSALAGGPAGELFF | TGTGCCAGCAGCGCACTAGCGGGAGGGCCCGCCGGGGAGCTGTTTTTT
TRBJ1-2 | TRBV7-2 | NA | CASSLEQAYGYTF | TGTGCCAGCAGCTTAGAACAGGCCTATGGCTACACCTTC
TRBJ2-7 | TRBV6-5 | NA | CASSYSEGKQYF | TGTGCCAGCAGTTACTCGGAGGGCAAGCAGTACTTC
TRBJ1-6 | TRBV6-4 | NA | CASSENRRSYNSPLHF | TGTGCCAGCAGTGAAAACAGAAGATCCTATAATTCACCCCTCCACTTT
TRBJ1-1 | TRBV7-3 | TRBD1 | CASSLNTGGTEAFF | TGTGCCAGCAGCTTAAACACAGGGGGCACTGAAGCTTTCTTT
TRBJ2-2 | TRBV7-8 | TRBD1 | CASSFNRGRNTGELFF | TGTGCCAGCAGCTTTAACAGGGGGCGAAACACCGGGGAGCTGTTTTTT
TRBJ2-5 | TRBV30 | TRBD1 | CAWSATGGMGETQYF | TGTGCCTGGAGTGCCACAGGGGGCATGGGGGAGACCCAGTACTTC
TRBJ2-4 | TRBV28 | TRBD1 | CASSLSPGTALKNIQYF | TGTGCCAGCAGTTTATCCCCGGGGACAGCCCTCAAAAACATTCAGTACTTC
TRBJ1-5 | TRBV30 | TRBD1 | CAWNQGARPQHF | TGTGCCTGGAATCAGGGGGCACGGCCCCAGCATTTT
TRBJ2-7 | TRBV19 | NA | CASNYRENDEQYF | TGTGCCAGTAATTACAGGGAAAACGACGAGCAGTACTTC
TRBJ1-4 | TRBV19 | TRBD1 | CASSPRQGVNEKLFF | TGTGCCAGTAGTCCCAGACAGGGGGTTAATGAAAAACTGTTTTTT
TRBJ2-3 | TRBV9 | TRBD2 | CASSEGGGGRTDTQYF | TGTGCCAGCAGCGAGGGGGGCGGGGGGAGGACAGATACGCAGTATTTT
TRBJ2-2 | TRBV30 | TRBD1 | CALKPGQHTGELFF | TGTGCCCTCAAACCGGGACAGCATACCGGGGAGCTGTTTTTT
TRBJ1-1 | TRBV6-5 | NA | CASSYSARDNTEAFF | TGTGCCAGCAGTTACTCGGCCAGGGATAACACTGAAGCTTTCTTT
TRBJ2-1 | TRBV10-2 | TRBD2 | CASSDLADYNNEQFF | TGCGCCAGCAGTGATCTAGCGGACTATAACAATGAGCAGTTCTTC
TRBJ1-2 | TRBV28 | NA | CASVGVAIASHHF | TGTGCCAGCGTCGGGGTGGCGATAGCTTCCCACCACTTC
TRBJ2-7 | TRBV29-1 | NA | CSVGDIYEQYF | TGCAGCGTCGGGGACATCTACGAGCAGTACTTC
TRBJ2-3 | TRBV18 | TRBD2 | CASSGTSADTQYF | TGTGCCAGCTCCGGGACTAGCGCCGATACGCAGTATTTT
TRBJ2-7 | TRBV2 | TRBD1 | CASRGQGVPYEQYF | TGTGCCAGCCGAGGACAGGGGGTTCCCTACGAGCAGTACTTC
TRBJ2-7 | TRBV18 | TRBD1 | CASSLGTVSAYEQYF | TGTGCCAGCTCACTGGGGACAGTTAGCGCCTACGAGCAGTACTTC
TRBJ1-5 | TRBV6-6 | NA | CASSSPTGGENQPQHF | TGTGCCAGCAGCTCCCCCACGGGGGGGGAAAATCAGCCCCAGCATTTT
TRBJ2-7 | TRBV28 | TRBD1 | CASSRGQVGDEQYF | TGTGCCAGCAGCCGAGGACAGGTAGGAGACGAGCAGTACTTC
TRBJ1-4 | TRBV7-9 | NA | CASSLGKGNEKLFF | TGTGCCAGCAGCCTTGGGAAGGGGAATGAAAAACTGTTTTTT
TRBJ2-7 | TRBV4-1 | TRBD1 | CASSQEDRGSYEQYF | TGCGCCAGCAGCCAAGAAGACAGGGGTTCCTACGAGCAGTACTTC
TRBJ2-7 | TRBV6-1 | TRBD1 | CASRSGQGDYEQYF | TGTGCCAGCAGATCGGGACAGGGAGACTACGAGCAGTACTTC
TRBJ2-3 | TRBV9 | NA | CASSVGPGLTGDTQYF | TGTGCCAGCAGCGTAGGGCCTGGACTCACTGGGGATACGCAGTATTTT
TRBJ1-6 | TRBV5-6 | NA | CASSSGMSPLHF | TGTGCCAGCAGCTCAGGGATGTCACCCCTCCACTTT
TRBJ2-5 | TRBV18 | NA | CASSPMTKETQYF | TGTGCCAGCTCACCAATGACAAAAGAGACCCAGTACTTC
TRBJ1-2 | TRBV19 | NA | CASSIKDSLYGYTF | TGTGCCAGTAGTATTAAAGACAGCCTCTATGGCTACACCTTC
TRBJ1-3 | TRBV7-9 | NA | CASSPPGGNSGNTIYF | TGTGCCAGCAGTCCCCCGGGGGGCAACTCTGGAAACACCATATATTTT
TRBJ2-1 | TRBV7-9 | TRBD2 | CASSDLSGTSGLHQFF | TGTGCCAGCAGCGATCTGTCGGGGACTAGCGGGTTGCACCAGTTCTTC
TRBJ2-1 | TRBV7-2 | TRBD2 | CASSLGLAGGNEQFF | TGTGCCAGCAGCTTAGGGCTAGCGGGGGGAAATGAGCAGTTCTTC